A single sample is the source of the 23 T cell receptor beta chains below, sequenced in a study of multiple sclerosis patients with progressive multifocal leukoencephalopathy. Time point of the sample: five to six months of natalizumab therapy. The method was immunoSEQ multiplex PCR; TCRdb's version includes in-frame clones alone and lacks a portion of them. The sample holds 25,000 to 35,000 clones, approximately 89% seen once. The sequencing here drew on PBMCs, taken from a patient treated with natalizumab. The receptor set was obtained from a human donor with multiple sclerosis.

This chain links TRBV6-6 with TRBJ1-5; a possible D gene is TRBD1 (5 bases). V was clipped by 7 bases and J by 7 bases, with 14 bases between them. Germline CDR1 MNHNY, CDR2 SVGAGI (reference sequence). The CDR3 is made up of 13 amino acids. The CDR3 loop reads CASKRGEGQPQHF. The CDR3 nucleotides are TGTGCCAGCAAGCGGGGGGAAGGGCAGCCCCAGCATTTT.

The chain uses TRBV9 and TRBJ2-3; D is ambiguous. Trimming shortened V by 2 bases and J by 2 bases, and 12 bases separated the two germline ends. Germline V gene data show CDR1 as SGDLS and CDR2 as YYNGEE. This CDR3 contains 15 residues. Here the CDR3 DNA reads TGTGCCAGCAGCGTCGCCGTGGAGCTCACAGATACGCAGTATTTT. Translated: CASSVAVELTDTQYF.

This chain connects TRBV5-6 to TRBJ1-2; tentative D call: TRBD1 (5 bases). V was trimmed by 4 bases and J by 5 bases, leaving 12 bases between them. The germline CDR1 and CDR2 sequences are SGHDT and YYEEEE. The CDR3 is 13 amino acids. The CDR3 region is CASSPGGSYGYTF. The CDR3, as DNA: TGTGCCAGCAGCCCCGGGGGATCTTATGGCTACACCTTC.

The rearrangement uses TRBV5-1 and TRBJ2-7, with TRBD1 matching over 7 bases. CDR1 and CDR2 from the germline V gene are SGHRS and YFSETQ. The V and J ends lost 0 bases and 0 bases, in that order; junction bases with no gene match: 0. CDR3 length: 14 amino acids. The CDR3 here is CASSLDRGSYEQYF. CDR3 DNA sequence: TGCGCCAGCAGCTTGGACAGGGGCTCCTACGAGCAGTACTTC.

This chain joins TRBV15 and TRBJ2-1; 7 bases are shared with TRBD2. The germline V gene encodes CDR1 LNHNV and CDR2 YYDKDF (reference sequence). CDR3 length: 16 amino acids. Germline trimming cut 3 bases from V and 7 bases from J; bases unmatched to any gene: 12. The CDR3: CATSREGRGLLNEQFF. CDR3 bases: TGTGCCACCAGCAGGGAGGGGAGGGGACTTTTGAATGAGCAGTTCTTC. The variable domain in full, with the rest retrieved from reference TRBV15 and TRBJ2-1, is DAMVIQNPRYQVTQFGKPVTLSCSQTLNHNVMYWYQQKSSQAPKLLFHYYDKDFNNEADTPDNFQSRRPNTSFCFLDIRSPGLGDTAMYLCATSREGRGLLNEQFFGPGTRLTVL.

The rearrangement uses TRBV7-6 and TRBJ2-1; 7 positions agree with TRBD2. This CDR3 is 15 amino acids long. The V gene's germline CDR1 is SGHVS and CDR2 FNYEAQ. The V and J ends lost 4 bases and 9 bases, in that order; junction bases with no gene match: 12. The CDR3 sequence: CASSSSPTPGGEQFF. The CDR3 bases are TGTGCCAGCAGCTCATCCCCTACCCCGGGGGGTGAGCAGTTCTTC.

The chain combines TRBV11-2 with TRBJ2-4; unclear D gene. V lost 5 bases, J lost 5 bases, and 7 bases lay in between. The germline V gene encodes CDR1 SGHAT and CDR2 FQNNGV. The CDR3 is 12 amino acids. The CDR3 sequence: CASSPDQNIQYF. For the CDR3, the DNA is TGTGCCAGCAGCCCTGACCAAAACATTCAGTACTTC.

V is TRBV28 and J is TRBJ1-1; D not resolved. The CDR3 spans 13 residues. The V gene's germline CDR1 is MDHEN and CDR2 SYDVKM. V was pared by 7 bases and J by 1 base, with 10 bases between. DNA for the CDR3: TGTGCCAGCACCCCTCTTCCGAACACTGAAGCTTTCTTT. It specifies CASTPLPNTEAFF. The variable domain in full, with the rest retrieved from reference TRBV28 and TRBJ1-1, is DVKVTQSSRYLVKRTGEKVFLECVQDMDHENMFWYRQDPGLGLRLIYFSYDVKMKEKGDIPEGYSVSREKKERFSLILESASTNQTSMYLCASTPLPNTEAFFGQGTRLTVV.

This rearrangement joins TRBV9 to TRBJ2-2, with D possibly being TRBD2 (5 bases). V lost 0 bases and J 4 bases, leaving 7 bases between the germline ends. CDR3 length: 14 amino acids. Germline V gene sequence: CDR1 SGDLS, CDR2 YYNGEE. CDR3: CASSVGGGTGELFF. In DNA, the CDR3 is TGTGCCAGCAGCGTAGGCGGAGGCACCGGGGAGCTGTTTTTT.

The chain joins TRBV27 to TRBJ2-7; D call uncertain. V dropped 5 bases and J dropped 2 bases, with 16 bases sitting between them. This CDR3 is built from 15 residues. Germline lookup yields CDR1 MNHEY and CDR2 SMNVEV (reference sequence). DNA for the CDR3: TGTGCCAGCAGTCCCCTCGAAAGGAGCACCTACGAGCAGTACTTC. Translated, it gives CASSPLERSTYEQYF.

J is TRBJ1-2 and V is TRBV2; 9 positions agree with TRBD1. CDR3 length: 13 amino acids. The V gene's germline CDR1 is SNHLY and CDR2 FYNNEI. V was clipped by 4 bases and J by 5 bases; unmatched bases: 2. CDR3 DNA sequence: TGTGCCAGCAGTGCAGGACAGGGGTATGGCTACACCTTC. Amino acid sequence: CASSAGQGYGYTF.

The table lists this clone with a few counts. The chain has TRBV2 and TRBJ1-2; tentative D call: TRBD1 (5 bases). Trimming removed 3 bases at V and 7 bases at J, with 21 bases between. Germline CDR1 reads SNHLY; CDR2 reads FYNNEI. This CDR3 is 16 amino acids long. The CDR3, as DNA: TGTGCCAGCAGTGAGAATGGGGGGAGTAGTCTGGGTGGCTACACCTTC. As protein: CASSENGGSSLGGYTF.

The chain carries TRBV5-6 and TRBJ2-5; TRBD1 might be the D (5 bases). The J call may not be correct, given that the DNA end is closer to TRBJ2-7. CDR1 SGHDT and CDR2 YYEEEE come from the germline V gene. The CDR3 totals 14 residues. CDR3 nucleotides: TGTGCCAGCAGCTTACGACAGCCCCCCTACGAGCAGTACTTC. This gives the protein CASSLRQPPYEQYF.

The J gene is TRBJ2-1, the V gene TRBV7-6; 11 nucleotides agree with TRBD2. CDR1 and CDR2 (germline): SGHVS, FNYEAQ. The CDR3 has 15 residues. V trimming: 3 bases; J trimming: 4 bases; junction bases outside the gene matches: 2. CDR3 in amino acids: CASSFIAGGYNEQFF. The CDR3 bases are TGTGCCAGCAGCTTCATAGCGGGAGGGTACAATGAGCAGTTCTTC.

V and J are TRBV27 and TRBJ2-6; TRBD2 might be the D (6 bases). This CDR3 has 18 residues. The V gene's germline CDR1 is MNHEY and CDR2 SMNVEV (reference sequence). Trimming took 2 bases from V and 0 from J, leaving 14 bases between them. CDR3: CASSLTRDFRSGANVLTF. As DNA, the CDR3 is TGTGCCAGCAGTTTAACCCGGGACTTCCGCTCTGGGGCCAACGTCCTGACTTTC. Together with reference TRBV27 and TRBJ2-6, the CDR3 gives the full variable domain: EAQVTQNPRYLITVTGKKLTVTCSQNMNHEYMSWYRQDPGLGLRQIYYSMNVEVTDKGDVPEGYKVSRKEKRNFPLILESPSPNQTSLYFCASSLTRDFRSGANVLTFGAGSRLTVL.

The genes are TRBV2 and TRBJ2-2, with D unresolved. CDR3 length equals 17 residues. From germline, CDR1 is SNHLY and CDR2 FYNNEI. Trimming left V 1 base short and J 1 base short, with 13 bases between. The DNA of the CDR3 is TGTGCCAGCAGTGAAGGTCTTACGCCTGAGAACACCGGGGAGCTGTTTTTT. The encoded protein is CASSEGLTPENTGELFF.

Of note for this clone: The germline gene is not matched at one end of the junction; a read error may be the cause. The chain carries TRBV7-7 and TRBJ2-7; possible D gene TRBD1, 5 bases. The germline CDR1 and CDR2 sequences are SSHAT and FNYEAQ (reference sequence). CDR3 length: 15 residues. The CDR3 nucleotides read TGTGCTAGCAGCTTAGAGCTGGGGCCCGCCTACGAGCAGTACTTC. Its translation is CASSLELGPAYEQYF.

This clone came up a few times. The V gene is TRBV10-3, the J gene TRBJ2-2; D unresolved. The CDR3 is made up of 13 amino acids. Trimming pared 7 bases from V and 0 bases from J, leaving 6 bases between. Germline CDR1 and CDR2: ENHRY and SYGVKD. The CDR3 nucleotides are TGTGCCATCAATGACGCGAACACCGGGGAGCTGTTTTTT. Protein: CAINDANTGELFF.

V and J are TRBV19 and TRBJ1-2, with TRBD1 as a possible D gene (6 bases). Deletions cut 3 bases from V and 5 bases from J, with 19 bases between. Per the germline V gene, CDR1 is LNHDA and CDR2 is SQIVND (reference sequence). This CDR3 has 16 residues. The CDR3: CASSIGGALEPYGYTF. CDR3 sequence (DNA): TGTGCCAGTAGTATCGGGGGGGCCTTGGAGCCATATGGCTACACCTTC.

The gene calls are TRBV4-1 and TRBJ1-3; 10 nucleotides agree with TRBD1. V lost 3 bases, J lost 7 bases, and 3 bases stayed unmatched. This CDR3 has 14 amino acids. Germline V gene sequence: CDR1 MGHRA, CDR2 YSYEKL. CDR3 DNA sequence: TGCGCCAGCAGCCACCCGGGACAGGGGAACACCATATATTTT. It translates to CASSHPGQGNTIYF.

This chain joins TRBV5-6 and TRBJ2-7; 10 positions agree with TRBD2. The CDR3 has 16 amino acids. The V and J ends lost 4 bases and 2 bases, in that order; junction bases with no gene match: 9. Looked up from germline, CDR1 is SGHDT and CDR2 is YYEEEE. The CDR3 is CASSGTGTSDTYEQYF. DNA for the CDR3: TGTGCCAGCAGCGGTACCGGGACTAGCGATACCTACGAGCAGTACTTC.

The gene calls are TRBV19 and TRBJ1-4, with D possibly TRBD1 on 5 matching bases. The V end was cut by 5 bases, the J end by 3 bases, with 13 bases between. Germline V gene lookup returns CDR1 LNHDA and CDR2 SQIVND (reference sequence). The CDR3 consists of 15 residues. CDR3 residues: CASSSRGQANEKLFF. CDR3 sequence (DNA): TGTGCCAGTAGTTCCCGAGGACAAGCTAATGAAAAACTGTTTTTT.

The chain combines TRBV9 with TRBJ1-5; the D gene is possibly TRBD1 (6 bases). The CDR3 runs 14 residues. Trimming took 3 bases from V and 3 from J, leaving 10 bases between them. Germline assignment: CDR1 SGDLS and CDR2 YYNGEE. The CDR3 bases are TGTGCCAGCAGCGCACAGGGAAACAATCAGCCCCAGCATTTT. Translation gives CASSAQGNNQPQHF.